What follows are 18 T cell receptor beta chains derived from one specimen sequenced in a study of blood T cell repertoires in COVID-19. The method was immunoSEQ multiplex PCR; TCRdb's version includes in-frame clones alone and lacks a portion of them. Among approximately 280,000 clones listed, approximately 85% were seen once. Sequenced material: peripheral blood. The receptors come from a man aged 50 or older with active or convalescent COVID-19.

The chain is built from TRBV21-1 and TRBJ2-1; the table names TRBD2, a call not compared with the DNA. TRBV21-1 is noted as a pseudogene. CDR3 length: 14 amino acids. The CDR3 DNA is TGTGCCAGCCCGGGGGACGGAGGCGACAATGAGCAGTTCTTC. Its protein is CASPGDGGDNEQFF.

V and J are TRBV2 and TRBJ1-6, with a possible D match to TRBD1 (5 bases). The CDR3 runs 15 residues. V lost 10 bases and J 7 bases, leaving 20 bases between the germline ends. Per the germline V gene, CDR1 is SNHLY and CDR2 is FYNNEI. CDR3 in amino acids: CATKSSGSENSPLHF. DNA for the CDR3: TGTGCCACCAAGTCCTCAGGGTCCGAGAATTCACCCCTCCACTTT.

The genes are TRBV7-6 and TRBJ2-5; D is possibly TRBD2 (5 bases). Per germline, CDR1 SGHVS and CDR2 FNYEAQ. CDR3 length equals 13 residues. V shed 5 bases and J shed 4 bases, with 11 bases lying between them. The CDR3 here is CASSPTRGETQYF. The CDR3 DNA reads as TGTGCCAGCAGCCCCACTAGAGGAGAGACCCAGTACTTC.

This clone has more than one count but fewer than ten. The V gene is TRBV7-3, the J gene TRBJ2-6; weak D call: TRBD1 (5 bases). The CDR3 spans 19 residues. Between the trimmed V and J ends, which lost 2 bases and 0 bases, there was a span of 17 bases. The germline V gene encodes CDR1 SGHTA and CDR2 FQGTGA. CDR3 loop: CASSLRQTAFLSGANVLTF. The CDR3 DNA reads as TGTGCCAGCAGCTTACGGCAGACAGCCTTCCTCTCTGGGGCCAACGTCCTGACTTTC. The whole variable domain, remainder taken from reference TRBV7-3 and TRBJ2-6, is GAGVSQTPSNKVTEKGKYVELRCDPISGHTALYWYRQSLGQGPEFLIYFQGTGAADDSGLPNDRFFAVRPEGSVSTLKIQRTERGDSAVYLCASSLRQTAFLSGANVLTFGAGSRLTVL.

This rearrangement joins TRBV20-1 to TRBJ2-1; 9 positions match TRBD2. The CDR3 runs to 14 residues. Germline CDR1 is DFQATT and CDR2 is SNEGSKA (reference sequence). V trimming: 3 bases; J trimming: 6 bases; junction bases outside the gene matches: 6. In DNA, the CDR3 is TGCAGTGCTAGTGGGGCTAGCGGGACCAATGAGCAGTTCTTC. Its translation: CSASGASGTNEQFF.

V usage is TRBV2 and J usage is TRBJ1-3; 9 bases agree with TRBD1. This CDR3 is built from 14 residues. J was trimmed by 6 bases and V by 10 bases; bases with no gene match: 10. Germline values: CDR1 SNHLY, CDR2 FYNNEI. CDR3 loop: CATSMGQGPNTIYF. In DNA form, the CDR3 reads TGTGCCACCTCCATGGGACAGGGACCAAACACCATATATTTT.

The chain combines TRBV28 with TRBJ2-7; D ambiguous. In germline, CDR1 is MDHEN, CDR2 SYDVKM. The CDR3 consists of 12 residues. V was shortened by 5 bases and J by 3 bases, with 8 bases between the two germline ends. CDR3 loop: CASSAPYYEQYF. Here the CDR3 DNA reads TGTGCCAGCAGTGCCCCCTACTACGAGCAGTACTTC.

The chain joins TRBV5-6 to TRBJ2-2; D gene unclear. Trimming stripped 0 bases from V and 4 bases from J, with 13 bases between. The CDR3 has 16 amino acids. Germline CDR1 and CDR2: SGHDT and YYEEEE. CDR3 loop: CASSLAIGVRTGELFF. The CDR3, as DNA: TGTGCCAGCAGCTTGGCTATCGGAGTACGCACCGGGGAGCTGTTTTTT.

The chain uses TRBV2 and TRBJ2-7; 9 nucleotides match TRBD2. Germline V gives CDR1 SNHLY, CDR2 FYNNEI. V lost 4 bases, J lost 3 bases, and 4 bases stayed unmatched. The CDR3 has 14 residues. CDR3 in DNA: TGTGCCAGCAGTGGGCGGGAGGGGGTCTACGAGCAGTACTTC. It specifies CASSGREGVYEQYF.

This sequence joins TRBV7-8 and TRBJ2-7; TRBD2 is a possible D gene (6 bases). This CDR3 contains 14 residues. Trimming pared 7 bases from V and 2 bases from J, leaving 15 bases between. Germline CDR1 is SGHVS and CDR2 is FQNEAQ. The CDR3 loop reads CASNRGTATYEQYF. CDR3 nucleotide sequence: TGTGCCAGCAATCGCGGGACGGCGACCTACGAGCAGTACTTC.

This chain connects TRBV5-1 to TRBJ1-1; the match to TRBD1 covers 11 bases. V gave up 4 bases and J gave up 6 bases; unmatched junction bases: 2. Germline values: CDR1 SGHRS, CDR2 YFSETQ. The CDR3 contains 13 residues. CDR3 nucleotide sequence: TGCGCCAGCAGCAGGACAGGGGGCCCTGAAGCTTTCTTT. It codes for CASSRTGGPEAFF. Variable domain in full (rest from reference TRBV5-1 and TRBJ1-1): KAGVTQTPRYLIKTRGQQVTLSCSPISGHRSVSWYQQTPGQGLQFLFEYFSETQRNKGNFPGRFSGRQFSNSRSEMNVSTLELGDSALYLCASSRTGGPEAFFGQGTRLTVV.

The CDR3: CASSTGGREQYF. CDR3 sequence (DNA): TGTGCCAGCAGCACAGGGGGTCGGGAGCAGTACTTC. This chain joins TRBV9 and TRBJ2-7; 8 bases line up with TRBD1. V shed 4 bases and J 7 bases; nucleotides not matched to a gene: 4. The CDR3 is 12 amino acids. Germline V gene data show CDR1 as SGDLS and CDR2 as YYNGEE.

The chain couples TRBV4-1 to TRBJ2-1; TRBD1 agrees at 8 bases. J lost 5 bases, V lost 0 bases, and 6 bases had no gene match. The CDR3 has 16 residues. CDR1 is MGHRA and CDR2 is YSYEKL in the germline V gene. The CDR3 nucleotides are TGCGCCAGCAGCCAAGAAGCAGGGGGCGCCAACAATGAGCAGTTCTTC. It is translated as CASSQEAGGANNEQFF.

This chain links TRBV5-4 with TRBJ2-7; D is perhaps TRBD1 (5 bases). Germline assignment: CDR1 SGHNT and CDR2 YYREEE (reference sequence). V was cut by 2 bases and J by 0 bases, with 9 bases left in between. The CDR3 runs to 14 residues. CDR3 amino acids: CASSFTGSSYEQYF. The CDR3 region has the DNA TGTGCCAGCAGCTTTACAGGAAGCTCCTACGAGCAGTACTTC.

V usage is TRBV29-1 and J usage is TRBJ1-2; 7 bases fit TRBD1. This CDR3 spans 15 amino acids. With 6 bases clipped from V and 2 bases from J, the junction kept 12 bases outside the gene matches. Germline V gives CDR1 SQVTM, CDR2 ANQGSEA. The CDR3 nucleotides read TGCAGCGTCCTCACATCGGGACAGCAGAACTATGGCTACACCTTC. Translation gives CSVLTSGQQNYGYTF.

The chain has TRBV7-9 and TRBJ2-2; 7 bases fit TRBD2. The CDR3 loop spans 12 amino acids. The J segment lost 6 bases and the V segment lost 6 bases, leaving 1 base of the junction unmatched. Germline CDR1 is SEHNR and CDR2 is FQNEAQ (reference sequence). This chain's CDR3 is CASRTSSGELFF. The CDR3 nucleotides read TGTGCCAGCAGGACTAGCTCCGGGGAGCTGTTTTTT.

The V gene is TRBV12-3 or TRBV12-4, the J gene TRBJ2-7; unclear D gene. The CDR3 is 13 amino acids. V was clipped by 7 bases and J by 5 bases, with 15 bases between them. The CDR3 sequence: CASIEVLSHEQYF. The CDR3 bases are TGTGCCAGCATAGAAGTCCTATCCCACGAGCAGTACTTC.

The V call is TRBV14, the J call TRBJ2-3; 12 bases are shared with TRBD2. The length of the CDR3 is 14 residues. Germline assignment: CDR1 SGHDN and CDR2 FVKESK. J gave up 10 bases and V 4 bases, and 6 bases lay outside the gene matches. Written as DNA, the CDR3 is TGTGCCAGCAGCCCCCGGACTAGCGGGAATGCGCAGTATTTT. It specifies CASSPRTSGNAQYF.